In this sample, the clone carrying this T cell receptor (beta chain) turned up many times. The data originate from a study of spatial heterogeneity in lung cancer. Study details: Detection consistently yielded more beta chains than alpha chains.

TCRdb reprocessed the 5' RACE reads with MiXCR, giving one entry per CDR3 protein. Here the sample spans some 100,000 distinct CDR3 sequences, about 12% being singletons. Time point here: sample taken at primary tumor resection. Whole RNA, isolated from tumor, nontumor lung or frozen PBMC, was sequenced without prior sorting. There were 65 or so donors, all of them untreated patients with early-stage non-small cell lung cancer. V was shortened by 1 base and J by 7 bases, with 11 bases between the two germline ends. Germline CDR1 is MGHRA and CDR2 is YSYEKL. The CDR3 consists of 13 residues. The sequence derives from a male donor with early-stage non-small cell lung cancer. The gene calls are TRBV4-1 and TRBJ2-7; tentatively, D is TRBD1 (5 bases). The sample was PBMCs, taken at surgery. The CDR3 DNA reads TGCGCCAGCAGCCAAGGACAGCCTGGGGAGCAGTACTTC. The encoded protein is CASSQGQPGEQYF.